Here is one T cell receptor (beta chain) with its context. The data were obtained in a study of blood T cell repertoires in COVID-19. The overall study: COVID-19 samples from acute and convalescent phases originated in the United States, Italy and Spain. Sources were T cells, B-cell-depleted T cells, or PBMCs; the material itself was cDNA or gDNA.

While infection was still active, Seattle patients were enrolled and then followed longitudinally. The germline gives CDR1 MNHEY, CDR2 SVGAGI. The CDR3 covers 14 residues. The V segment lost 6 bases and the J segment 4 bases; nucleotides outside the gene matches: 8. Clones were read by immunoSEQ multiplex PCR, and TCRdb kept only the in-frame ones, dropping some. Counted here are approximately 250,000 clones, 75% to 90% occurring once; the ten biggest clones make up roughly 13%. V is TRBV6-5 and J is TRBJ1-2; 7 bases map to TRBD1. This TCR derives from a woman in her seventies with COVID-19, enrolled during active disease. The source material was peripheral blood. The CDR3: CASRRDRAAYGYTF. Written as DNA, the CDR3 is TGTGCCAGCAGGCGGGACAGAGCAGCCTATGGCTACACCTTC.